These T cell receptor beta chains were read from a single sample in a study of shared clonotypes between healthy human individuals. TCRdb's copy holds only in-frame clones and misses some; the assay was immunoSEQ multiplex PCR. This sample yields more than 550,000 clones, of which around 90% are seen a single time; roughly 22% belongs to the top ten. Sequencing was performed on naive CD8+ T cells sorted from blood. Source of these receptors: a man aged 25 to 40 in good health. CDR3s include the opening cysteine and the closing phenylalanine or tryptophan. The order of the fields is V gene, D gene, J gene, clone size, CDR3 protein, CDR3 DNA. D genes are given only for firm matches. Size is stated for part of the rows, as once, few or many counts, or as a class when the clone is expanded.

v_call: TRBV14
d_call: -
j_call: TRBJ2-1
clone_size: -
cdr3_aa: CASSSSAGGEQFF
cdr3_nt: TGTGCCAGCAGCTCATCTGCAGGGGGGGAGCAGTTCTTC

v_call: TRBV2
d_call: TRBD1
j_call: TRBJ2-2
clone_size: -
cdr3_aa: CASRETGTGGLANTGELFF
cdr3_nt: TGTGCCAGCAGAGAAACCGGGACAGGGGGCCTAGCGAACACCGGGGAGCTGTTTTTT

v_call: TRBV9
d_call: -
j_call: TRBJ2-7
clone_size: many
cdr3_aa: CASSGEDYEQYF
cdr3_nt: TGTGCCAGCAGCGGCGAGGACTACGAGCAGTACTTC

v_call: TRBV5-4
d_call: -
j_call: TRBJ2-7
clone_size: -
cdr3_aa: CASSLNFYEQYF
cdr3_nt: TGTGCCAGCAGCTTGAACTTCTACGAGCAGTACTTC

v_call: TRBV15
d_call: TRBD2
j_call: TRBJ2-1
clone_size: -
cdr3_aa: CASMDGGGSRIGEQFF
cdr3_nt: TGTGCCTCTATGGATGGAGGCGGGAGCAGGATCGGTGAGCAGTTCTTC

v_call: TRBV9
d_call: -
j_call: TRBJ2-1
clone_size: -
cdr3_aa: CASSVSGYNEQFF
cdr3_nt: TGTGCCAGCAGCGTGAGCGGTTACAATGAGCAGTTCTTC

v_call: TRBV11-2
d_call: TRBD1
j_call: TRBJ2-7
clone_size: -
cdr3_aa: CASSWGQSYEQYF
cdr3_nt: TGTGCCAGCAGCTGGGGACAGTCTTACGAGCAGTACTTC

v_call: TRBV4-1
d_call: -
j_call: TRBJ2-1
clone_size: -
cdr3_aa: CASSHGGKYNEQFF
cdr3_nt: TGCGCCAGCAGCCACGGAGGAAAATACAATGAGCAGTTCTTC

v_call: TRBV19
d_call: -
j_call: TRBJ2-2
clone_size: -
cdr3_aa: CASIGTQNTGELFF
cdr3_nt: TGTGCCAGTATAGGGACACAGAACACCGGGGAGCTGTTTTTT

v_call: TRBV4-3
d_call: -
j_call: TRBJ2-7
clone_size: -
cdr3_aa: CASSAALGVTYEQYF
cdr3_nt: TGCGCCAGCAGCGCCGCTTTGGGGGTTACCTACGAGCAGTACTTC

v_call: TRBV7-2
d_call: TRBD1
j_call: TRBJ1-5
clone_size: -
cdr3_aa: CASSLGPGQVNQPQHF
cdr3_nt: TGTGCCAGCAGCTTAGGGCCGGGACAGGTAAATCAGCCCCAGCATTTT

v_call: TRBV7-9
d_call: -
j_call: TRBJ2-2
clone_size: -
cdr3_aa: CASSLARATVNTGELFF
cdr3_nt: TGTGCCAGCAGCTTAGCTAGGGCTACAGTTAACACCGGGGAGCTGTTTTTT

v_call: TRBV6-1
d_call: -
j_call: TRBJ2-7
clone_size: once
cdr3_aa: CASSESPGPAYEQYF
cdr3_nt: TGTGCCAGCAGTGAATCTCCAGGGCCCGCCTACGAGCAGTACTTC

v_call: TRBV28
d_call: TRBD1
j_call: TRBJ1-5
clone_size: once
cdr3_aa: CASSLTGGNQPQHF
cdr3_nt: TGTGCCAGCAGTTTGACAGGGGGAAATCAGCCCCAGCATTTT

v_call: TRBV5-4
d_call: -
j_call: TRBJ2-1
clone_size: -
cdr3_aa: CASSFRGDNEQFF
cdr3_nt: TGTGCCAGCAGCTTCAGGGGGGACAATGAGCAGTTCTTC

v_call: TRBV15
d_call: TRBD2
j_call: TRBJ2-1
clone_size: -
cdr3_aa: CATSRGLAGPWVEQFF
cdr3_nt: TGTGCCACCAGCCGGGGACTAGCGGGACCCTGGGTTGAGCAGTTCTTC

v_call: TRBV5-1
d_call: TRBD2
j_call: TRBJ2-1
clone_size: once
cdr3_aa: CASSSETSGIFYNEQFF
cdr3_nt: TGCGCCAGCAGCTCCGAGACTAGCGGGATATTCTACAATGAGCAGTTCTTC

v_call: TRBV7-3
d_call: TRBD2
j_call: TRBJ2-1
clone_size: -
cdr3_aa: CASSFTPGAGVSYNEQFF
cdr3_nt: TGTGCCAGCAGCTTTACCCCTGGGGCGGGAGTTTCCTACAATGAGCAGTTCTTC

v_call: TRBV10-3
d_call: TRBD2
j_call: TRBJ2-1
clone_size: -
cdr3_aa: CAISLAGANEQFF
cdr3_nt: TGTGCCATAAGTCTAGCGGGAGCCAATGAGCAGTTCTTC

v_call: TRBV7-9
d_call: TRBD1
j_call: TRBJ1-4
clone_size: -
cdr3_aa: CASSPPQGAGEKLFF
cdr3_nt: TGTGCCAGCAGCCCGCCCCAGGGGGCAGGGGAAAAACTGTTTTTT

v_call: TRBV7-7
d_call: -
j_call: TRBJ2-5
clone_size: -
cdr3_aa: CASSLRGLETQYF
cdr3_nt: TGTGCCAGCAGCCTACGCGGGCTGGAGACCCAGTACTTC

v_call: TRBV11-2
d_call: -
j_call: TRBJ2-1
clone_size: -
cdr3_aa: CASSFPTGLDNEQFF
cdr3_nt: TGTGCCAGCAGCTTTCCTACAGGCCTTGACAATGAGCAGTTCTTC

v_call: TRBV28
d_call: TRBD1
j_call: TRBJ1-1
clone_size: -
cdr3_aa: CASSPGGTEAFF
cdr3_nt: TGTGCCAGCAGCCCAGGGGGCACTGAAGCTTTCTTT

v_call: TRBV2
d_call: TRBD2
j_call: TRBJ2-1
clone_size: -
cdr3_aa: CATIAGEQFF
cdr3_nt: TGTGCCACTATAGCGGGTGAGCAGTTCTTC

v_call: TRBV27
d_call: TRBD1
j_call: TRBJ2-1
clone_size: -
cdr3_aa: CASSTGQGLYNEQFF
cdr3_nt: TGTGCCAGCAGCACCGGACAGGGACTCTACAATGAGCAGTTCTTC

v_call: TRBV5-1
d_call: -
j_call: TRBJ2-2
clone_size: -
cdr3_aa: CASSHREPNTGELFF
cdr3_nt: TGCGCCAGCAGCCACAGGGAACCAAACACCGGGGAGCTGTTTTTT

v_call: TRBV7-8
d_call: -
j_call: TRBJ2-5
clone_size: -
cdr3_aa: CASSLILETQYF
cdr3_nt: TGTGCCAGCAGCTTAATTTTGGAGACCCAGTACTTC

v_call: TRBV6-4
d_call: -
j_call: TRBJ2-3
clone_size: -
cdr3_aa: CASSEEPRSTDTQYF
cdr3_nt: TGTGCCAGCAGTGAGGAGCCAAGAAGCACAGATACGCAGTATTTT

v_call: TRBV4-1
d_call: TRBD1
j_call: TRBJ2-7
clone_size: -
cdr3_aa: CASSQAGTALGEQYF
cdr3_nt: TGCGCCAGCAGCCAAGCCGGGACAGCCCTCGGCGAGCAGTACTTC

v_call: TRBV27
d_call: -
j_call: TRBJ2-1
clone_size: once
cdr3_aa: CASSSGGNYNEQFF
cdr3_nt: TGTGCCAGCAGCTCAGGGGGGAATTACAATGAGCAGTTCTTC

v_call: TRBV7-6
d_call: TRBD1
j_call: TRBJ2-3
clone_size: -
cdr3_aa: CASSPGQGDTQYF
cdr3_nt: TGTGCCAGCAGCCCCGGACAGGGGGATACGCAGTATTTT

v_call: TRBV28
d_call: -
j_call: TRBJ2-7
clone_size: -
cdr3_aa: CASTGAPIPYEQYF
cdr3_nt: TGTGCCAGCACGGGGGCGCCTATACCCTACGAGCAGTACTTC

v_call: TRBV7-9
d_call: TRBD1
j_call: TRBJ2-1
clone_size: -
cdr3_aa: CASSSVDRVSYNEQFF
cdr3_nt: TGTGCCAGCAGCTCCGTAGACAGGGTGTCCTACAATGAGCAGTTCTTC

v_call: TRBV7-9
d_call: TRBD1
j_call: TRBJ2-5
clone_size: -
cdr3_aa: CASSRTGEETQYF
cdr3_nt: TGTGCCAGCAGCCGGACAGGGGAAGAGACCCAGTACTTC

v_call: TRBV27
d_call: -
j_call: TRBJ1-1
clone_size: -
cdr3_aa: CASSLGGGRAFF
cdr3_nt: TGTGCCAGCAGTTTAGGGGGAGGCAGAGCTTTCTTT

v_call: TRBV7-8
d_call: -
j_call: TRBJ2-7
clone_size: -
cdr3_aa: CASSSLLVYEQYF
cdr3_nt: TGTGCCAGCAGCTCACTACTAGTCTACGAGCAGTACTTC

v_call: TRBV28
d_call: -
j_call: TRBJ1-1
clone_size: -
cdr3_aa: CASSPTGFLGEAFF
cdr3_nt: TGTGCCAGCAGTCCGACAGGTTTTTTAGGTGAAGCTTTCTTT

v_call: TRBV9
d_call: -
j_call: TRBJ2-7
clone_size: -
cdr3_aa: CASSVASGSYEQYF
cdr3_nt: TGTGCCAGCAGCGTAGCTTCGGGCTCCTACGAGCAGTACTTC

v_call: TRBV4-3
d_call: -
j_call: TRBJ2-1
clone_size: -
cdr3_aa: CASSQGNNEQFF
cdr3_nt: TGCGCCAGCAGCCAGGGGAACAATGAGCAGTTCTTC

v_call: TRBV7-9
d_call: TRBD2
j_call: TRBJ2-3
clone_size: -
cdr3_aa: CASKSSGRALDTQYF
cdr3_nt: TGTGCCAGCAAAAGTAGTGGGAGGGCTTTAGATACGCAGTATTTT

v_call: TRBV7-9
d_call: TRBD1
j_call: TRBJ1-1
clone_size: -
cdr3_aa: CASSLDRGLPEAFF
cdr3_nt: TGTGCCAGCAGCTTAGACAGGGGGCTTCCTGAAGCTTTCTTT